These 14 T cell receptor beta chains were sequenced from one sample in a study of cytomegalovirus exposure and HLA in healthy donors. PCR employed 60 Vbeta and 13 Jbeta primers. The data were produced by immunoSEQ multiplex PCR, yet TCRdb's version contains in-frame clones alone and is incomplete. The table includes about 160,000 clones, about three quarters detected once. Sequences were obtained from PBMCs. The receptors were sampled from a woman in her fifties or sixties in good health and CMV-seropositive.

J is TRBJ2-5 and V is TRBV7-2; 10 positions match TRBD2. Germline V gives CDR1 SGHTA, CDR2 FQGNSA. The CDR3 length is 18 residues. With V trimmed by 3 bases and J by 1 base, 11 bases remained unmatched. CDR3 sequence: CASSFGGVAGGIQETQYF. Here the CDR3 DNA reads TGTGCCAGCAGCTTCGGCGGAGTAGCGGGGGGTATCCAAGAGACCCAGTACTTC.

CDR3: CASSLSARDRGDEQYF. As DNA, the CDR3 is TGTGCCAGCAGCTTATCCGCCCGGGACAGGGGAGACGAGCAGTACTTC. This chain joins TRBV11-2 and TRBJ2-7; 10 bases line up with TRBD1. The J segment lost 5 bases and the V segment lost 2 bases, leaving 9 bases of the junction unmatched. Germline CDR1 SGHAT, CDR2 FQNNGV. The CDR3 has 16 amino acids.

This chain joins TRBV7-2 and TRBJ1-5; the D is unclear. Germline V gene lookup returns CDR1 SGHTA and CDR2 FQGNSA. Trimming removed 4 bases at V and 3 bases at J, with 19 bases between. This CDR3 is 17 amino acids long. The CDR3 coding sequence is TGTGCCAGCAGCTCCGGGATCGGCGTGAGGGTCAATCAGCCCCAGCATTTT. Residues: CASSSGIGVRVNQPQHF.

The V and J genes are TRBV27 and TRBJ1-1; TRBD1 is a possible D gene (6 bases). V lost 3 bases and J lost 0, with 11 bases in between. The CDR3 totals 15 residues. Germline V CDR1 and CDR2: MNHEY, SMNVEV (reference sequence). The CDR3 coding sequence is TGTGCCAGCAGTTTCTCCCGGACAGTGAACACTGAAGCTTTCTTT. It codes for CASSFSRTVNTEAFF.

The chain is built from TRBV7-9 and TRBJ2-5; 10 bases are a match to TRBD2. This CDR3 comprises 15 residues. CDR1 SEHNR and CDR2 FQNEAQ come from the germline V gene (reference sequence). After removal of 5 bases from V and 5 bases from J, the junction contained 8 bases not matched to a gene. The CDR3 nucleotides read TGTGCCAGCAGCCTAACTAGCGGGGTGGGGGAGACCCAGTACTTC. Amino acids: CASSLTSGVGETQYF.

The chain is built from TRBV7-3 and TRBJ2-7; 13 nucleotides match TRBD2. The trim removed 3 bases at V and 5 bases at J, leaving 1 base unmatched. The CDR3 length is 14 residues. CDR1 SGHTA and CDR2 FQGTGA come from the germline V gene. The DNA of the CDR3 is TGTGCCAGCAGCTTCGGACTAGCGGGAGACGAGCAGTACTTC. Its translation: CASSFGLAGDEQYF.

The chain combines TRBV19 with TRBJ1-2; 7 bases are shared with TRBD1. The CDR3 sequence is 14 residues long. V trimming: 6 bases; J trimming: 0 bases; junction bases outside the gene matches: 4. CDR1 LNHDA and CDR2 SQIVND come from the germline V gene (reference sequence). The CDR3: CASRDRTANYGYTF. The CDR3 coding sequence is TGTGCCAGTAGGGACAGGACAGCTAACTATGGCTACACCTTC.

This clone has only one observation. The chain joins TRBV15 to TRBJ1-5; D possibly corresponds to TRBD1 (6 bases). Trimming pared 3 bases from V and 3 bases from J, leaving 12 bases between. Germline CDR1 is LNHNV and CDR2 is YYDKDF (reference sequence). The CDR3 covers 15 residues. As DNA, the CDR3 is TGTGCCACCAGCAGCCGGGACATGAACAATCAGCCCCAGCATTTT. The encoded protein is CATSSRDMNNQPQHF.

The chain carries TRBV4-3 and TRBJ2-5, with D possibly TRBD1 on 6 matching bases. Judging by the DNA end, TRBJ2-7 fits better; the J call may be wrong. This CDR3 is 15 amino acids long. CDR1 LGHNA and CDR2 YSLEER come from the germline V gene. CDR3 DNA sequence: TGCGCCAGCAGCCAGGGGGCAGGGGTCCACTACGAGCAGTACTTC. Amino acids: CASSQGAGVHYEQYF.

This clone was seen only a few times. This sequence joins TRBV30 and TRBJ2-3; a weak D match, TRBD1 (6 bases). This CDR3 has 20 amino acids. The V and J ends lost 0 bases and 3 bases respectively, with 28 bases between them. The germline V gene encodes CDR1 GTSNPN and CDR2 SVGIG (reference sequence). CDR3 amino acids: CAWSVTYTFPPRGTTDTQYF. The CDR3, as DNA: TGTGCCTGGAGTGTTACCTATACCTTCCCTCCCAGGGGAACAACAGATACGCAGTATTTT.

The V call is TRBV6-1, the J call TRBJ1-2, with D uncertain. V was pared by 3 bases and J by 6 bases, with 8 bases between. There are 12 residues in the CDR3. Germline V gene data show CDR1 as MNHNS and CDR2 as SASEGT. CDR3 nucleotides: TGTGCCAGCAGTGACACCTACGATGGCTACACCTTC. This encodes CASSDTYDGYTF.

V gene TRBV6-6 combines with J gene TRBJ1-5; a weak D match, TRBD1 (5 bases). Trimming removed 2 bases from V and 7 bases from J, with 9 bases in between. Germline V CDR1 and CDR2: MNHNY, SVGAGI (reference sequence). This CDR3 comprises 13 residues. The CDR3 loop is CASSYGREQPQHF. CDR3 DNA sequence: TGTGCCAGCAGTTACGGCAGGGAACAGCCCCAGCATTTT.

This clone has just one count. This chain links TRBV27 with TRBJ1-6; D may be TRBD1 (5 bases). V was pared by 3 bases and J by 7 bases, with 16 bases between. Looked up from germline, CDR1 is MNHEY and CDR2 is SMNVEV (reference sequence). CDR3 length equals 16 residues. Here the CDR3 DNA reads TGTGCCAGCAGTTTTGAGCGGGGGGTTTCGAATTCACCCCTCCACTTT. Its protein is CASSFERGVSNSPLHF.

The table lists this clone with a few counts. The chain combines TRBV10-3 with TRBJ1-5; 12 bases align to TRBD1. CDR1 and CDR2 from the germline V gene are ENHRY and SYGVKD. The CDR3 has 16 residues. The junction had 5 bases not matched to a gene; V was cut back by 6 bases and J by 2 bases. CDR3 sequence reads: CAISGTGGTGNQPQHF. The CDR3 region has the DNA TGTGCCATCAGCGGGACAGGGGGCACGGGCAATCAGCCCCAGCATTTT.